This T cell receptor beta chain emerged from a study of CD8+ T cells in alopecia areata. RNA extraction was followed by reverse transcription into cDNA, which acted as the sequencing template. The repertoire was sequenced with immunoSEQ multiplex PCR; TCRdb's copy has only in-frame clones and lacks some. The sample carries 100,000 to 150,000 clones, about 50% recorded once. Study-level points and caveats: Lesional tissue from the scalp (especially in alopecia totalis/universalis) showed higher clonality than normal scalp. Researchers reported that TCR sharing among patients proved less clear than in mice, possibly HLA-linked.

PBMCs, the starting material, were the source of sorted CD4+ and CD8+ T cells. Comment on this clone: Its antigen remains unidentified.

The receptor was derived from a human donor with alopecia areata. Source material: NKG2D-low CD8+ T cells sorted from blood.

The CDR3 DNA follows: TGTGCCAGCAGCGTAGGGGACTCCTATCAGCCCCAGCATTTT. It is translated as CASSVGDSYQPQHF. V usage is TRBV9 and J usage is TRBJ1-5; D perhaps matches TRBD1 (5 bases). Trimming took off 0 bases at V and 5 bases at J, with 9 bases between the two ends. CDR3 size: 14 residues. Germline V gene lookup returns CDR1 SGDLS and CDR2 YYNGEE.